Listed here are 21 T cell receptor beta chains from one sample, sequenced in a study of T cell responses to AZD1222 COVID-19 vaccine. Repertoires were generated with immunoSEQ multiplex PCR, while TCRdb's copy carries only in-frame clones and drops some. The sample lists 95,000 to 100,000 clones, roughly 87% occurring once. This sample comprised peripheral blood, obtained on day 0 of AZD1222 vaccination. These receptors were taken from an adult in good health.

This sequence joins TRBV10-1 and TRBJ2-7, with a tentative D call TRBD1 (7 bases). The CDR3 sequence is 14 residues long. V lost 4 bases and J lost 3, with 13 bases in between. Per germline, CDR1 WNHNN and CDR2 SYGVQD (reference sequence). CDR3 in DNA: TGCGCCAGCAGTGGTGGAGGGGGCTTCTACGAGCAGTACTTC. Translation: CASSGGGGFYEQYF.

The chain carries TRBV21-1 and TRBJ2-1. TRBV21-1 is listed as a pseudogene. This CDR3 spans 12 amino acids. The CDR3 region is CANKQWDNEQFF. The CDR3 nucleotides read TGTGCCAACAAACAATGGGACAATGAGCAGTTCTTC.

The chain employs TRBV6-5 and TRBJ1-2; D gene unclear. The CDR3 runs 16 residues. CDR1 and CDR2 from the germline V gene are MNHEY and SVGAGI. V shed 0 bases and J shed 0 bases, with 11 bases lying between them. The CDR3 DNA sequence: TGTGCCAGCAGTTACTCGAATCCTGAGCCTAACTATGGCTACACCTTC. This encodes CASSYSNPEPNYGYTF.

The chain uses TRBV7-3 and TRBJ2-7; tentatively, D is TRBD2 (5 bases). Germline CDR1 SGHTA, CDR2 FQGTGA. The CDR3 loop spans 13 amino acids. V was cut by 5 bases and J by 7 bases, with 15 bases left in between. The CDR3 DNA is TGTGCCAGCAGCCTTTGGGCTTCGGGGGAGCAGTACTTC. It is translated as CASSLWASGEQYF. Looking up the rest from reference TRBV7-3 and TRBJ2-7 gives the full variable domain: GAGVSQTPSNKVTEKGKYVELRCDPISGHTALYWYRQSLGQGPEFLIYFQGTGAADDSGLPNDRFFAVRPEGSVSTLKIQRTERGDSAVYLCASSLWASGEQYFGPGTRLTVT.

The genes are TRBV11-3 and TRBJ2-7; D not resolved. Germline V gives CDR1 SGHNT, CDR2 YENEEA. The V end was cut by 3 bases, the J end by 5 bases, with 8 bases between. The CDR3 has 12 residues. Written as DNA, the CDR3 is TGTGCCAGCAGCTTTCGAGGTAACGAGCAGTACTTC. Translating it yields CASSFRGNEQYF.

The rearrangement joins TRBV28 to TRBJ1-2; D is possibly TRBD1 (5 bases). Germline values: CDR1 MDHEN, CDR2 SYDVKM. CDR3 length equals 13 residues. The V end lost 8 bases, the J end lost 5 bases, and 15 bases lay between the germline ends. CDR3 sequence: CASHRDLTYGYTF. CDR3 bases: TGTGCCAGCCACCGGGACTTAACGTATGGCTACACCTTC.

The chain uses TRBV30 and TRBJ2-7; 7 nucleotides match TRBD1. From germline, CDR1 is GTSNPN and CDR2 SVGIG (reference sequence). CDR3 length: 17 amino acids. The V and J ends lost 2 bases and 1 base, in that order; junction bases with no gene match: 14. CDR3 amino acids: CAWSTFEGGLLSYEQYF. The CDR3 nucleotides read TGTGCCTGGAGTACGTTCGAAGGGGGCCTGCTATCCTACGAGCAGTACTTC.

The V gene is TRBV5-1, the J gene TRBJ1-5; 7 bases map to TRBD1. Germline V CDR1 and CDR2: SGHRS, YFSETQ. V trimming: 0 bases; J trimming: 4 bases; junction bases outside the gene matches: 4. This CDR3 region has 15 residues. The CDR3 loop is CASSLDGQANQPQHF. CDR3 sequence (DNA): TGCGCCAGCAGCTTGGACGGACAGGCAAATCAGCCCCAGCATTTT.

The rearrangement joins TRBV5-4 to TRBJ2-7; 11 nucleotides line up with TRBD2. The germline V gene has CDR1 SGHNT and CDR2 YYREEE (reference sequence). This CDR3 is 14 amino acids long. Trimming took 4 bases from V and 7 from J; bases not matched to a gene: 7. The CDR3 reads CASSKTSGNGEQYF. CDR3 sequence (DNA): TGTGCCAGCAGCAAGACTAGCGGGAACGGAGAGCAGTACTTC.

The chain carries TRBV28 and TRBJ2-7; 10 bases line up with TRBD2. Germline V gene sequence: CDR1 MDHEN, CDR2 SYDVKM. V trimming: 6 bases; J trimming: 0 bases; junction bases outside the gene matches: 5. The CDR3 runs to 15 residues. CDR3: CASRVTSGHSYEQYF. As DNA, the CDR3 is TGTGCCAGCAGGGTGACTAGCGGGCACTCCTACGAGCAGTACTTC.

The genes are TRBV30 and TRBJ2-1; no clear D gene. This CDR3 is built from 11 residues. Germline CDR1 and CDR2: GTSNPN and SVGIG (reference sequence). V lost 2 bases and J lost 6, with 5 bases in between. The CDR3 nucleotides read TGTGCCTGGAGTACTGGCAATGAGCAGTTCTTC. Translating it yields CAWSTGNEQFF.

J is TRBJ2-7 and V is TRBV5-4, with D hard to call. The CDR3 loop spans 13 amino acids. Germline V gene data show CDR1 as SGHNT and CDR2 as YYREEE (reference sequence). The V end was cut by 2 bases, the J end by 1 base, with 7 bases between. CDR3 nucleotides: TGTGCCAGCAGCTTCGACTTATCCTACGAGCAGTACTTC. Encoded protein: CASSFDLSYEQYF.

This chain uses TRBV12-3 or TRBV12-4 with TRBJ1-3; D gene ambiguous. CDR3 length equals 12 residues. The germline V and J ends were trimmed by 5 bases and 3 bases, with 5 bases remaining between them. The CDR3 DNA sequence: TGTGCCAGCAGTGCGAGTGGAAACACCATATATTTT. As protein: CASSASGNTIYF.

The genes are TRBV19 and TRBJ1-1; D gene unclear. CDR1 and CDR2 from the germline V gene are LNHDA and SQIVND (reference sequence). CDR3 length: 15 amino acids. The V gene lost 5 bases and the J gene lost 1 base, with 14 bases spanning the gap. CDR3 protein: CASSRIEGTNTEAFF. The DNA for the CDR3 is TGTGCCAGTAGTCGTATCGAGGGCACGAACACTGAAGCTTTCTTT.

The CDR3 loop is CASTIVEFTGQPQHF. The CDR3 DNA sequence: TGTGCCAGCACCATTGTTGAGTTTACGGGGCAGCCCCAGCATTTT. The chain carries TRBV6-5 and TRBJ1-5; D gene ambiguous. V lost 7 bases and J lost 7, with 20 bases in between. The CDR3 consists of 15 residues. Germline loops: CDR1 MNHEY, CDR2 SVGAGI.

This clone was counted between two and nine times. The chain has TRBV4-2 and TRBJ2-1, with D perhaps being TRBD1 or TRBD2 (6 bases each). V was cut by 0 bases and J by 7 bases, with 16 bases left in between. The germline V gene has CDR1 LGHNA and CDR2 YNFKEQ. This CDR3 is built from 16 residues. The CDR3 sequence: CASSQDPLQGGNEQFF. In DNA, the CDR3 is TGTGCCAGCAGCCAAGATCCCCTACAGGGAGGAAATGAGCAGTTCTTC.

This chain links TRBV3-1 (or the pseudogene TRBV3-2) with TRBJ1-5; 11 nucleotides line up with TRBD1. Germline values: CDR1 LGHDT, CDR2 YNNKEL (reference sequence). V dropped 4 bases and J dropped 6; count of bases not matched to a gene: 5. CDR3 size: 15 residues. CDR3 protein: CASSLGTGGRQPQHF. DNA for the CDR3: TGTGCCAGCAGCCTCGGGACAGGGGGACGTCAGCCCCAGCATTTT.

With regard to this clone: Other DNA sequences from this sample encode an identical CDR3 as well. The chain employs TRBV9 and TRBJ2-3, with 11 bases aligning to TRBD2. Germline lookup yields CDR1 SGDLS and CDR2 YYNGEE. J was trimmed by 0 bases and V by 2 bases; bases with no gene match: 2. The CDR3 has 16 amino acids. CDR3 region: CASSVGLAVSTDTQYF. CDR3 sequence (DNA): TGTGCCAGCAGCGTGGGACTAGCGGTTAGCACAGATACGCAGTATTTT.

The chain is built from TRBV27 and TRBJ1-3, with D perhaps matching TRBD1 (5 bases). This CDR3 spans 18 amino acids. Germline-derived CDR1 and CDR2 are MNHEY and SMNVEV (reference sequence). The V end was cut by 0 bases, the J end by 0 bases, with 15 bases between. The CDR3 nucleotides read TGTGCCAGCAGTTTATCCCCCCCGGGACCTAGCTCTGGAAACACCATATATTTT. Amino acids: CASSLSPPGPSSGNTIYF.

This CDR3 reads CASSRGQGAQETQYF. The CDR3 DNA is TGTGCCAGCTCACGGGGACAGGGGGCCCAAGAGACCCAGTACTTC. The chain combines TRBV18 with TRBJ2-5; 12 bases are shared with TRBD1. This CDR3 region has 15 residues. Per germline, CDR1 KGHSH and CDR2 LQKENI. The V gene end was trimmed by 4 bases and the J gene end by 1 base; junction bases not matched to a gene: 1.

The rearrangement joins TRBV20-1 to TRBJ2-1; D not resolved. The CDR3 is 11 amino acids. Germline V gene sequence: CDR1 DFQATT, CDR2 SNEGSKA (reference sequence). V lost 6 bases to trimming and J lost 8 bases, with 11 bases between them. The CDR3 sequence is CSAQPWDEQFF. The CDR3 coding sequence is TGCAGTGCCCAACCCTGGGATGAGCAGTTCTTC.